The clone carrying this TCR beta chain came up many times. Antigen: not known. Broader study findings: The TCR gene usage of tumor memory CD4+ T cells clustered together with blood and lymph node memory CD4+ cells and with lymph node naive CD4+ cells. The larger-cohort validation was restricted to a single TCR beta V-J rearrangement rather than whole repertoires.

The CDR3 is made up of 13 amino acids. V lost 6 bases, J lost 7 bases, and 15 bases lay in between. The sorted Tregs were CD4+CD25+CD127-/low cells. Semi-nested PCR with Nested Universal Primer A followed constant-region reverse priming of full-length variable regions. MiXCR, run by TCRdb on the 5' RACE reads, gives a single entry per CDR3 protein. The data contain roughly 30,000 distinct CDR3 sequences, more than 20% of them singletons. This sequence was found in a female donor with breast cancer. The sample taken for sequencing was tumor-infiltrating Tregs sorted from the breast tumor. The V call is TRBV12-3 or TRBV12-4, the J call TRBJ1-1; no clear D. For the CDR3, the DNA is TGTGCCAGCAGGCTAGGGAGGGATTTTGAAGCTTTCTTT. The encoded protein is CASRLGRDFEAFF.